Listed below are T cell receptor beta chains from one sample, sequenced in a study of identical twins. MiXCR was run by TCRdb on the 5' RACE reads, yielding one entry per CDR3 protein. The data contain around 500,000 distinct CDR3 sequences, about 14% of them singletons. These data also formed part of another study, on yellow fever vaccine responses in identical twins.

The source material was CD4+ T cells sorted from blood. Source of these receptors: a young woman in good health. Both conserved end residues are part of each CDR3. Each record gives: clone size, V gene, D gene, J gene, CDR3 DNA, CDR3 protein. A D gene is named only where the DNA matches it firmly. Size is stated for part of the rows, as once, few or many counts, or as a class when the clone is expanded.

>few|TRBV10-3|TRBD1|TRBJ2-2
TGTGCCAGCGGAACGGGACAGGAATACACCGGGGAGCTGTTTTTT
CASGTGQEYTGELFF
>many|TRBV7-2|.|TRBJ1-1
TGTGCCAGCAGCTACGGACCAGCAGCTTTCTTT
CASSYGPAAFF
>.|TRBV15|.|TRBJ2-6
TGTGCCACCAGCAGTCGGGGATCGGGCTCTGGGGCCAACGTCCTGACTTTC
CATSSRGSGSGANVLTF
>.|TRBV7-2|.|TRBJ2-1
TGTGCCAGCAGCTCACCGGGGTGGAGTGAGCAGTTCTTC
CASSSPGWSEQFF
>.|TRBV5-8|TRBD1|TRBJ1-5
TGTGCCAGCAGCTCTGGATACAGGGGTCAGCCCCAGCATTTT
CASSSGYRGQPQHF
>.|TRBV29-1|.|TRBJ2-3
TGCAGCGTTGACAAGGGTTACACAGATACGCAGTATTTT
CSVDKGYTDTQYF
>.|TRBV6-1|.|TRBJ2-1
TGTGCCAGCAGCCCAGGGGCAGCGACTCTGTCCTACAATGAGCAGTTCTTC
CASSPGAATLSYNEQFF
>few|TRBV7-3|.|TRBJ2-2
TGTGCCAGCAGCCGGGACGGGAGGAACACCGGGGAGCTGTTTTTT
CASSRDGRNTGELFF
>.|TRBV15|.|TRBJ2-5
TGTGCCACCAGCAGAGCGGGCAGGGAGCGCGAGACCCAGTACTTC
CATSRAGRERETQYF
>few|TRBV28|.|TRBJ1-2
TGTGCCAGCAGTTTCGAGGTGGCGAGAGGCTACACCTTC
CASSFEVARGYTF
>.|TRBV9|TRBD2|TRBJ2-5
TGTGCCAGCAGCGTATACGGGGGGTCGGAGACCCAGTACTTC
CASSVYGGSETQYF
>.|TRBV12-3/TRBV12-4|.|TRBJ1-5
TGTGCCAGCAGACGCGACAGAAATCAGCCCCAGCATTTT
CASRRDRNQPQHF
>few|TRBV5-5|.|TRBJ1-2
TGTGCCAGCAGCCCGGACAGCTTCTGGGGCTACACCTTC
CASSPDSFWGYTF
>.|TRBV5-1|TRBD1|TRBJ2-7
TGCGCCAGCAGCCAGGGGACAGTCGCTTCCTACGAGCAGTACTTC
CASSQGTVASYEQYF
>few|TRBV12-3/TRBV12-4|TRBD2|TRBJ2-3
TGTGCCAGCAAAATAGCGGGGAGCACAGATACGCAGTATTTT
CASKIAGSTDTQYF
>.|TRBV21-1|.|TRBJ2-6
TGTGCCAGCAGCAAGGGGGACCGTCCCTCTGGGGCCAACGTCCTGACTTTC
CASSKGDRPSGANVLTF
>many|TRBV7-8|.|TRBJ2-7
TGTGCCAGCAGCTTATCCACAGGGAGTATCGAGCAGTACTTC
CASSLSTGSIEQYF
>few|TRBV7-3|.|TRBJ2-1
TGTGCCAGCAGCCCCACAGGGTTCCTTGAGCAGTTCTTC
CASSPTGFLEQFF